One and the same sample provided the 14 T cell receptor beta chains below, sequenced in a study of cytomegalovirus exposure and HLA in healthy donors. The PCR was carried out with 60 Vbeta primers and 13 Jbeta primers. Profiling relied on immunoSEQ multiplex PCR, and the TCRdb table lists in-frame clones only, not all of them. This table has over 150,000 clones, 70% to 80% appearing once. Sequenced sample: PBMCs. These TCRs come from a man under 40 in good health and CMV-seronegative.

This rearrangement joins TRBV5-6 to TRBJ2-3, with TRBD2 identical over 8 bases. Germline V gene lookup returns CDR1 SGHDT and CDR2 YYEEEE. CDR3 length equals 15 residues. The J segment lost 4 bases and the V segment lost 4 bases, leaving 8 bases of the junction unmatched. CDR3 nucleotides: TGTGCCAGCAGCCGGCTGGCGGGGGGCTCAGATACGCAGTATTTT. Protein: CASSRLAGGSDTQYF.

The gene calls are TRBV18 and TRBJ2-2; a possible D gene is TRBD2 (6 bases). V shed 6 bases and J shed 4 bases, with 12 bases lying between them. Germline CDR1 reads KGHSH; CDR2 reads LQKENI. This CDR3 region has 14 residues. CDR3 residues: CASSFRGSTGELFF. CDR3 nucleotide sequence: TGTGCCAGCTCCTTCCGGGGGAGCACCGGGGAGCTGTTTTTT.

The rearrangement links TRBV25-1 to TRBJ2-5; TRBD2 agrees at 9 bases. Trimming at V came to 6 bases and at J to 4 bases, leaving 6 bases not matched to a gene. Germline V gene lookup returns CDR1 MGHDK and CDR2 SYGVNS. The CDR3 runs to 14 residues. This chain's CDR3 is CASSLAGWRETQYF. In DNA, the CDR3 is TGTGCCAGCAGCCTAGCGGGGTGGAGAGAGACCCAGTACTTC.

J is TRBJ2-5 and V is TRBV6-1; unclear D gene. Gene TRBJ2-7 matches the end of the DNA better, so the J call may be wrong. CDR3 size: 11 residues. Germline V gene data show CDR1 as MNHNS and CDR2 as SASEGT. This CDR3 is CASSASYEQYF. CDR3 nucleotide sequence: TGTGCCAGCAGTGCGTCGTACGAGCAGTACTTC.

V usage is TRBV5-1 and J usage is TRBJ2-5; a weak D match, TRBD2 (7 bases). The CDR3 is 15 amino acids. Trimming took off 1 base at V and 4 bases at J, with 14 bases between the two ends. Germline CDR1 reads SGHRS; CDR2 reads YFSETQ. This CDR3 is CASSLIGGGRETQYF. In DNA, the CDR3 is TGCGCCAGCAGCTTGATAGGCGGGGGCAGAGAGACCCAGTACTTC. Supplemented by reference TRBV5-1 and TRBJ2-5, the full variable domain reads KAGVTQTPRYLIKTRGQQVTLSCSPISGHRSVSWYQQTPGQGLQFLFEYFSETQRNKGNFPGRFSGRQFSNSRSEMNVSTLELGDSALYLCASSLIGGGRETQYFGPGTRLLVL.

V gene TRBV5-4 combines with J gene TRBJ1-1; D gene unclear. The CDR3 runs 14 residues. CDR1 and CDR2 from the germline V gene are SGHNT and YYREEE (reference sequence). Trimming pared 0 bases from V and 4 bases from J, leaving 10 bases between. The CDR3 is CASSLGAVSTEAFF. The CDR3 nucleotides are TGTGCCAGCAGCTTGGGGGCTGTGAGCACTGAAGCTTTCTTT. The complete variable domain, with remaining parts taken from reference TRBV5-4 and TRBJ1-1, reads ETGVTQSPTHLIKTRGQQVTLRCSSQSGHNTVSWYQQALGQGPQFIFQYYREEENGRGNFPPRFSGLQFPNYSSELNVNALELDDSALYLCASSLGAVSTEAFFGQGTRLTVV.

This clone occurred a few times. The genes are TRBV2 and TRBJ1-2, with D possibly matching TRBD1 (5 bases). The V gene's germline CDR1 is SNHLY and CDR2 FYNNEI. V gave up 7 bases and J gave up 0 bases, with 12 bases separating them. The CDR3 extends over 14 amino acids. The chain's CDR3 is CASTRRGPNYGYTF. DNA for the CDR3: TGTGCCAGCACCCGGCGGGGCCCTAACTATGGCTACACCTTC.

The chain has TRBV29-1 and TRBJ2-2; possible D gene TRBD2, 5 bases. This CDR3 spans 11 amino acids. V lost 7 bases and J lost 5, with 8 bases in between. In germline, CDR1 is SQVTM, CDR2 ANQGSEA. CDR3 in amino acids: CSGRRTGELFF. Written as DNA, the CDR3 is TGCAGCGGGAGGAGGACCGGGGAGCTGTTTTTT.

As to this clone: The same CDR3 arises from other DNA sequences in this sample as well. This rearrangement joins TRBV28 to TRBJ1-2, with 7 nucleotides matching TRBD1. The ends lost 6 bases at V and 2 bases at J; junction bases unmatched: 3. The CDR3 has 13 residues. CDR1 and CDR2 (germline): MDHEN, SYDVKM. The CDR3 region has the DNA TGTGCCAGCAGCTCGGGACAGAACTATGGCTACACCTTC. The encoded protein is CASSSGQNYGYTF.

V usage is TRBV13 and J usage is TRBJ1-2; 10 nucleotides match TRBD1. The CDR3 has 15 residues. Germline V gene lookup returns CDR1 PRHDT and CDR2 FYEKMQ (reference sequence). V lost 4 bases and J lost 8; bases outside the gene matches: 10. Written as DNA, the CDR3 is TGTGCCAGCAGCTCCATACGACAGGGGGCTAGAGGCTACACCTTC. It codes for CASSSIRQGARGYTF.

V gene TRBV7-2 combines with J gene TRBJ2-1, with 7 bases that match TRBD1. The CDR3 contains 14 residues. J gave up 9 bases and V 7 bases, and 12 bases lay outside the gene matches. The germline V gene encodes CDR1 SGHTA and CDR2 FQGNSA. DNA for the CDR3: TGTGCCAGCATCCAACAGGGGAGCCCTGTTGAGCAGTTCTTC. This sequence encodes CASIQQGSPVEQFF.

The chain uses TRBV4-2 and TRBJ2-5; TRBD2 agrees at 11 bases. The CDR3 sequence is 16 residues long. Losses at the gene ends were 0 bases for V and 5 bases for J; bases not matched to a gene: 5. Germline V CDR1 and CDR2: LGHNA, YNFKEQ. CDR3 DNA: TGTGCCAGCAGCCAAGAATTAGCGGGGGGGCGTGAGACCCAGTACTTC. This gives the protein CASSQELAGGRETQYF.

This chain uses TRBV5-1 with TRBJ2-7; D unresolved. The CDR3 is 13 residues long. V was clipped by 2 bases and J by 0 bases, with 6 bases between them. CDR1 SGHRS and CDR2 YFSETQ come from the germline V gene. CDR3 DNA sequence: TGCGCCAGCAGCTTATCTCCCTCCTACGAGCAGTACTTC. Its protein product is CASSLSPSYEQYF.

The rearrangement links TRBV29-1 to TRBJ2-7; the D is unclear. The CDR3 loop spans 14 amino acids. V was shortened by 3 bases and J by 0 bases, with 12 bases between the two germline ends. The germline V gene encodes CDR1 SQVTM and CDR2 ANQGSEA. CDR3 sequence (DNA): TGCAGCGTTGAGTTCCCCTCGAGCTCCTACGAGCAGTACTTC. Protein: CSVEFPSSSYEQYF.